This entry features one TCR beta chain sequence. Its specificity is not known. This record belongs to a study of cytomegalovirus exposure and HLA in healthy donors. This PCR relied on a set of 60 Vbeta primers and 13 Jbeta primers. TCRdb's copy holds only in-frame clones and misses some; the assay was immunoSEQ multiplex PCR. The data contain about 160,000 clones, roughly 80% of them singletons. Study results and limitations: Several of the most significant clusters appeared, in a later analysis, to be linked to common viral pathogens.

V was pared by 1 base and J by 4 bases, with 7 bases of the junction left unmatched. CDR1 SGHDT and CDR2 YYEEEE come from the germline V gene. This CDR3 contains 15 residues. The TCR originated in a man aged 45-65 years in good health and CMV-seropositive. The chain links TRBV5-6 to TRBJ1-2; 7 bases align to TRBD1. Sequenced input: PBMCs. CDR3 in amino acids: CASSLPPGQPYGYTF. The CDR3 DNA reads TGTGCCAGCAGCTTGCCCCCGGGACAGCCCTATGGCTACACCTTC.